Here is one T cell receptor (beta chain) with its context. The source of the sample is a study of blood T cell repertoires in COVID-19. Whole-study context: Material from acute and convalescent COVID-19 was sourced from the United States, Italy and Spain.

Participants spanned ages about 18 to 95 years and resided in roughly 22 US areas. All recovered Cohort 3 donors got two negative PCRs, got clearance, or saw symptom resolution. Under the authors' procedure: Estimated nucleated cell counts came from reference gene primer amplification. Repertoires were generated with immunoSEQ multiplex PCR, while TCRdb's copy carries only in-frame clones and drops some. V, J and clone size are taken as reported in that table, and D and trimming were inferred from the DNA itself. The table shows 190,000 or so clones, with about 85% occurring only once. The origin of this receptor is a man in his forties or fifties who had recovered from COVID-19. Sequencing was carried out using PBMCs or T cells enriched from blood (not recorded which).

In nucleotides, the CDR3 is TGTGCCAGCAGCTTAGGGGACAGGGGGTTTTCACCCCTCCACTTT. Translation gives CASSLGDRGFSPLHF. The V gene is TRBV7-2, the J gene TRBJ1-6, with 11 positions matching TRBD1. The CDR3 is 15 amino acids. Germline V gene sequence: CDR1 SGHTA, CDR2 FQGNSA. Unmatched junction bases numbered 2, after V lost 1 base and J lost 9 bases.